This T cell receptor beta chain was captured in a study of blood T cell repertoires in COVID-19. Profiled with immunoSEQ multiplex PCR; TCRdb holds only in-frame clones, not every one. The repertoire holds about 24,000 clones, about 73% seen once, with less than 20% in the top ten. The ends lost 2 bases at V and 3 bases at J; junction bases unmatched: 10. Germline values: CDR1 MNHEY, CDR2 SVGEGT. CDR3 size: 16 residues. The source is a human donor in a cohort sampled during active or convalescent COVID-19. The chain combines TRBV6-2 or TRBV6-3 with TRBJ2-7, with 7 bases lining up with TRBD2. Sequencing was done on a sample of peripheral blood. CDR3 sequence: CASSYPKRGRGYEQYF. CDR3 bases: TGTGCCAGCAGTTACCCCAAGCGGGGAAGAGGCTACGAGCAGTACTTC.